This entry features one TCR beta chain sequence. What the library attached to individual cDNA molecules were unique molecular identifiers. TCRdb redid the calling of the RACE reads with MiXCR, one entry per CDR3 protein. The sample records 180,000 or so distinct CDR3 sequences, roughly 15% being singletons. The time point here: patch test 1, 2 weeks after DPC sensitization. Treatment described: therapeutic diphenylcyclopropenone sensitization with weekly scalp DPC. V shed 0 bases, J shed 9 bases, and the junction held 9 bases outside the gene matches. CDR3 length equals 16 residues. The germline gives CDR1 SGHNT, CDR2 YYREEE (reference sequence). The entry originates in a study of human T cells and chemical hapten exposure.

Sequencing was performed on whole blood, taken in connection with sensitization to the hapten diphenylcyclopropenone (DPC). The TCR originated in a woman aged 25-40 years with alopecia areata. Some clones in this sample may be carry-over from other donors' samples. The chain couples TRBV5-4 to TRBJ2-1; 10 bases fit TRBD2. The CDR3 loop is CASSLGLAGVAGEQFF. CDR3 bases: TGTGCCAGCAGCTTGGGGCTAGCGGGAGTTGCGGGTGAGCAGTTCTTC. The complete variable domain, with remaining parts taken from reference TRBV5-4 and TRBJ2-1, reads ETGVTQSPTHLIKTRGQQVTLRCSSQSGHNTVSWYQQALGQGPQFIFQYYREEENGRGNFPPRFSGLQFPNYSSELNVNALELDDSALYLCASSLGLAGVAGEQFFGPGTRLTVL.